This TCR beta chain emerged from a study of T cells in Graves' hyperthyroidism and ophthalmopathy (dated by TCRdb to the late 2010s). About the study as a whole: Peripheral blood samples were taken at the time of initial diagnosis, prior to any treatment. After blood sampling, hyperthyroidism patients were treated with methimazole at a starting dose of 30 mg daily, and ophthalmopathy patients were treated with high-dose intravenous methylprednisolone. In addition, the study compared T-cell repertoires in thyroid tissue and in blood from over 5 Graves' hyperthyroidism patients. A discovery cohort of about a hundred patients, approximately 45 with Graves' ophthalmopathy and about 58 with stable Graves' hyperthyroidism, was used to find distinguishing TCR V-J signatures. An independent validation cohort of around 19 hyperthyroidism patients and roughly 16 patients who later progressed to ophthalmopathy tested prospective prediction of ophthalmopathy. The 75 to 100 discovery patients were divided at random into training and test sets in a 7:3 ratio. According to the paper, TCR Vbeta CDR3 sequencing was carried out on some 130 peripheral blood samples, which came from more than 40 ophthalmopathy, around 75 hyperthyroidism and roughly 17 progressor patients. Overall study outcomes, separate from this receptor: No statistical method was used to fix the sample size in advance, and group allocation was not hidden from the investigators. Most expanded thyroid clonotypes (frequency above 0.001) were also found in blood, which suggests that blood repertoires may mirror thyroid immune responses. In cross-validation, a model built on a 13 V-J signature told ophthalmopathy apart from stable hyperthyroidism with just under 90% sensitivity and 81% to 82% specificity, and in testing the same model reached 80%/75%. In validation, the model predicted progression to ophthalmopathy a median of roughly 6.1 months before onset, with over 55% sensitivity and about 72% specificity.

This clonotype has only a few counts. Its antigen has not been determined. It has no much larger one-base neighbor in the sample; base qualities were not kept. The CDR3 covers 16 residues, taking in both the cysteine and the phenylalanine. Solely the CDR3 DNA is kept, with 48 bases framed from the first base. At the junction V is shortened by 4 bases and J by 5 bases; bases outside the gene matches: 12. CDR1 and CDR2 were assigned from the germline V gene as MDHEN and SYDVKM. Hyperthyroidism patients were aged 18 to 65 years and newly diagnosed, with disease duration of less than 2 months. Patients with uncontrolled infections, other autoimmune diseases, pregnancy or lactation were excluded. Diagnoses were based on clinical symptoms, serum thyroxine and TRAb, thyroid ultrasound and orbital computed tomography. For progressor patients, blood was drawn at the first diagnosis of hyperthyroidism, before any ophthalmopathy symptoms had appeared. PBMCs were isolated from around 10 ml of fresh peripheral blood by Ficoll-Paque density gradient centrifugation. Progressor patients were defined as those initially diagnosed with Graves' hyperthyroidism in whom ophthalmopathy developed during follow-up. Total RNA was extracted using Trizol reagent, and RNA quality was assessed on an Agilent 2100 Bioanalyzer.

TCR beta CDR3 regions were amplified from RNA transcripts. The first round of RT-PCR for the TCR CDR3 was performed with the HTBI primer set and the Qiagen OneStep RT-PCR kit. Libraries were constructed in a second round of multiplex PCR, after which size selection and purification were carried out. Libraries were sequenced paired-end with 100 bp reads on an Illumina HiSeq2000. The study's own analysis went as follows. SOAPnuke was used to process the raw data, throwing out any read that contained adapters or uncalled bases, had a mean Phred below 15, or lacked an exact constant-primer or identifier match. COPE v1.2.5 was used to merge the high-quality paired reads, and each unique nucleotide sequence was defined as a clonotype. MiTCR v1.1 was used to align the clonotypes against IMGT TRBV, TRBD and TRBJ reference segments. The analysis included only V-J combinations with a frequency above 0.0001, which together covered roughly 99% of the repertoires. A TCS score was defined as the ratio between F50 (clonal expansion) and ExV (chaos), using BLOSUM62-based TCRdist between CDR3 peptides within each V-J. Welch's t-statistics and random forest reduced fewer than 600 V-J features to 10 to 15, which were used in a naive Bayes classifier (R e1071). TCRdb handled the public reads itself, with Q25 trimming in fastp and clone calling in MiXCR, and kept productive beta chains. Rows are combined by CDR3 protein, so each entry shows the most common genes and DNA. The V and J calls and clone size come from TCRdb's table, not from the authors' own analysis. Counted in this sample were 280,000 or so distinct CDR3 sequences; less than 30% of them appeared once. Jointly, the top ten make up around 30% of the sample.

Here the chain combines TRBV28 and TRBJ2-5, and TRBD2 aligns with 8 junction nucleotides. The material sequenced was blood. The clonotype comes from a middle-aged man with Graves' hyperthyroidism that later progressed to Graves' ophthalmopathy. The CDR3 protein sequence reads: CASSWPTSGQGETQYF. The sequence in DNA is TGTGCCAGCAGTTGGCCCACTAGCGGCCAGGGGGAGACCCAGTACTTC.